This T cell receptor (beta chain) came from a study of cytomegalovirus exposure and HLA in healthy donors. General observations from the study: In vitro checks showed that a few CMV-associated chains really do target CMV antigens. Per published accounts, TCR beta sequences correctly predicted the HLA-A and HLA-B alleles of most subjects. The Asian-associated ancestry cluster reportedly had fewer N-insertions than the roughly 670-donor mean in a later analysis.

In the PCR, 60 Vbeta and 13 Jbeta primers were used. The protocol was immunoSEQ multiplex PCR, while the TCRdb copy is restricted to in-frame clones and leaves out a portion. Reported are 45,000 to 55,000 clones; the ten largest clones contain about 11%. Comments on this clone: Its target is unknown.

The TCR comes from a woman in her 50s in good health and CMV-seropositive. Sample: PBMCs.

The CDR3 DNA follows: TGCGCCAGCAGCCGGGAGGCGCTCGGAAACACCATATATTTT. This gives the protein CASSREALGNTIYF. The V and J genes are TRBV5-1 and TRBJ1-3; unclear D gene. CDR3 size: 14 residues. V dropped 4 bases and J dropped 4 bases, with 12 bases sitting between them. The germline V gene encodes CDR1 SGHRS and CDR2 YFSETQ.